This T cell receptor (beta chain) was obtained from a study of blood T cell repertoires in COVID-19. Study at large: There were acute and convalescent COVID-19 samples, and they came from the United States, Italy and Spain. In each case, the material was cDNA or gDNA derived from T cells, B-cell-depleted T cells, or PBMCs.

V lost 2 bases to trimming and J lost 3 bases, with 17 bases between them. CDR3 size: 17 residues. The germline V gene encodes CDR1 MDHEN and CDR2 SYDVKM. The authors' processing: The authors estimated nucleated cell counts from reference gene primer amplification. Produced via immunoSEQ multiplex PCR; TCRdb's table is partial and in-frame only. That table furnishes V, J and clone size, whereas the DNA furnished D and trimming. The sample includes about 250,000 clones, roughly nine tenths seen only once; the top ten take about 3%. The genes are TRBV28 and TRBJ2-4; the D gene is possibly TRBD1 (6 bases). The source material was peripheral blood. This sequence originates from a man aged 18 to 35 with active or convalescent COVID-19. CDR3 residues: CASSLVGPGVSKNIQYF. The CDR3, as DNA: TGTGCCAGCAGTTTAGTGGGGCCAGGGGTTAGCAAAAACATTCAGTACTTC.